The 8 T cell receptor beta chains below were found in one sample sequenced in a study of T-cell reconstitution after alpha-beta-depleted transplantation in children. Unique molecular identifiers were incorporated during preparation of the TCRbeta library. TCRdb reanalysed the PCR reads using MiXCR and keeps one entry per CDR3 protein. This table holds some 100,000 distinct CDR3 sequences, 23% found once. Sequencing used PBMCs, obtained before TCRalphabeta/CD19-depleted stem cell transplant. These TCRs come from a boy aged 2 to 10 with acute lymphoblastic leukemia, due to receive a stem cell transplant.

V and J are TRBV7-2 and TRBJ2-6; D is possibly TRBD1 (5 bases). Germline values: CDR1 SGHTA, CDR2 FQGNSA. V lost 1 base and J lost 2, with 6 bases in between. The CDR3 loop spans 15 amino acids. CDR3 sequence: CASSLGTTGANVLTF. The CDR3 bases are TGTGCCAGCAGCTTAGGGACAACTGGGGCCAACGTCCTGACTTTC.

This clonotype was seen many times. The CDR3 region is CASGGTGGAYGYTF. The CDR3 nucleotides read TGTGCCAGCGGAGGGACAGGGGGCGCGTATGGCTACACCTTC. The rearrangement links TRBV7-9 to TRBJ1-2; 12 nucleotides agree with TRBD1. Germline-derived CDR1 and CDR2 are SEHNR and FQNEAQ (reference sequence). There are 14 residues in the CDR3. V trimming: 8 bases; J trimming: 5 bases; junction bases outside the gene matches: 6.

This clonotype was seen ten or more times. J is TRBJ2-1 and V is TRBV4-1; D remains ambiguous. The V end lost 4 bases, the J end lost 4 bases, and 8 bases lay between the germline ends. In germline, CDR1 is MGHRA, CDR2 YSYEKL. The CDR3 covers 13 residues. In DNA form, the CDR3 reads TGCGCCAGCAGCCCATCTAGTTACAATGAGCAGTTCTTC. Translated: CASSPSSYNEQFF.

The V gene is TRBV3-1, the J gene TRBJ2-2; D gene uncertain. The length of the CDR3 is 11 residues. Germline loops: CDR1 LGHDT, CDR2 YNNKEL (reference sequence). V lost 6 bases to trimming and J lost 5 bases, with 4 bases between them. The CDR3 nucleotides are TGTGCCAGCAGAGCAACCGGGGAGCTGTTTTTT. Encoded protein: CASRATGELFF.

The table lists this clonotype with a few counts. The chain employs TRBV20-1 and TRBJ2-1; 9 positions match TRBD2. The V gene's germline CDR1 is DFQATT and CDR2 SNEGSKA (reference sequence). The CDR3 extends over 19 amino acids. V shed 0 bases and J 0 bases; nucleotides not matched to a gene: 12. In nucleotides, the CDR3 is TGCAGTGCTAGAGATCTCGATCGGGCGGGAGGGCCCTCCTACAATGAGCAGTTCTTC. Its protein is CSARDLDRAGGPSYNEQFF.

This clonotype has only a few counts. The J gene is TRBJ1-4, the V gene TRBV10-3; 10 bases align to TRBD1. Germline values: CDR1 ENHRY, CDR2 SYGVKD. V was clipped by 6 bases and J by 8 bases; unmatched bases: 6. The CDR3 sequence is 14 residues long. CDR3 nucleotides: TGTGCCATCAGAGGGACAGGGGAAGTGGAAAAACTGTTTTTT. Its translation: CAIRGTGEVEKLFF.

The rearrangement joins TRBV5-1 to TRBJ2-1, with 7 bases aligning to TRBD2. Trimming at V came to 7 bases and at J to 6 bases, leaving 13 bases not matched to a gene. This CDR3 has 15 amino acids. Germline loops: CDR1 SGHRS, CDR2 YFSETQ. The CDR3: CASSTDGRASNEQFF. DNA of the CDR3: TGCGCCAGCTCGACGGATGGGAGGGCCTCCAATGAGCAGTTCTTC.

The chain employs TRBV28 and TRBJ2-5; 9 bases match TRBD2. V gave up 4 bases and J gave up 1 base; unmatched junction bases: 7. The germline gives CDR1 MDHEN, CDR2 SYDVKM. There are 16 residues in the CDR3. Written as DNA, the CDR3 is TGTGCCAGCAGTTCAAGTAGACTAGCGGTCCAAGAGACCCAGTACTTC. Translating gives CASSSSRLAVQETQYF. Using reference TRBV28 and TRBJ2-5 for the parts outside the CDR3, the full variable domain is DVKVTQSSRYLVKRTGEKVFLECVQDMDHENMFWYRQDPGLGLRLIYFSYDVKMKEKGDIPEGYSVSREKKERFSLILESASTNQTSMYLCASSSSRLAVQETQYFGPGTRLLVL.